The 20 T cell receptor beta chains given below trace back to one sample, sequenced in a study of blood T cell repertoires in COVID-19. The data were produced by immunoSEQ multiplex PCR, yet TCRdb's version contains in-frame clones alone and is incomplete. The sample contains about 190,000 clones, 80% of which appear only once. Specimen: peripheral blood. These receptors were taken from a man in his fifties or sixties with acute or convalescent COVID-19.

The chain uses TRBV19 and TRBJ1-5; weak D call: TRBD1 (5 bases). V was shortened by 4 bases and J by 0 bases, with 13 bases between the two germline ends. Per germline, CDR1 LNHDA and CDR2 SQIVND (reference sequence). The CDR3 is made up of 16 amino acids. CDR3 nucleotide sequence: TGTGCCAGTAGTACTGTGGGGGGGAATAGCAATCAGCCCCAGCATTTT. It codes for CASSTVGGNSNQPQHF.

This clone has just a few counts. This chain connects TRBV18 to TRBJ2-5; D is possibly TRBD2 (6 bases). Trimming pared 3 bases from V and 5 bases from J, leaving 16 bases between. The length of the CDR3 is 15 residues. The germline gives CDR1 KGHSH, CDR2 LQKENI. The CDR3 here is CASSPNAGFDETQYF. The CDR3, as DNA: TGTGCCAGCTCACCGAACGCGGGGTTTGACGAGACCCAGTACTTC.

This chain uses TRBV4-3 with TRBJ1-1; D perhaps matches TRBD1 (6 bases). In germline, CDR1 is LGHNA, CDR2 YSLEER. V lost 4 bases, J lost 5 bases, and 20 bases lay in between. The length of the CDR3 is 16 residues. CDR3: CASSPGHGRSETEAFF. As DNA, the CDR3 is TGCGCCAGCAGCCCGGGACACGGCAGGAGTGAGACTGAAGCTTTCTTT.

The rearrangement uses TRBV10-1 and TRBJ2-1; D might be TRBD1 (6 bases). Germline loops: CDR1 WNHNN, CDR2 SYGVQD (reference sequence). This CDR3 has 13 amino acids. Trimming shortened V by 0 bases and J by 11 bases, and 11 bases separated the two germline ends. In DNA form, the CDR3 reads TGCGCCAGCAGTGAGTCGACCGGACAGAAGCAGTTCTTC. Translating it yields CASSESTGQKQFF.

The chain has TRBV7-9 and TRBJ1-1, with 9 bases fitting TRBD1. The CDR3 loop spans 17 amino acids. Germline values: CDR1 SEHNR, CDR2 FQNEAQ (reference sequence). With V trimmed by 4 bases and J by 3 bases, 12 bases remained unmatched. CDR3 residues: CASSSNPNRGLDTEAFF. CDR3 nucleotide sequence: TGTGCCAGCAGCTCCAACCCCAACAGGGGGCTGGACACTGAAGCTTTCTTT.

This chain uses TRBV6-1 with TRBJ1-5; D is uncertain. Between the trimmed V and J ends, which lost 1 base and 2 bases, there was a span of 3 bases. Germline CDR1 MNHNS, CDR2 SASEGT. This CDR3 region has 13 residues. CDR3 sequence reads: CASSEVGNQPQHF. Here the CDR3 DNA reads TGTGCCAGCAGTGAAGTCGGCAATCAGCCCCAGCATTTT.

This clone was found once. The V call is TRBV7-9, the J call TRBJ1-2; 7 nucleotides line up with TRBD1. With V trimmed by 5 bases and J by 4 bases, 4 bases remained unmatched. This CDR3 spans 13 amino acids. The germline V gene encodes CDR1 SEHNR and CDR2 FQNEAQ (reference sequence). The CDR3 coding sequence is TGTGCCAGCAGCCCGTCAGGGGGCTATGGCTACACCTTC. Amino acid sequence: CASSPSGGYGYTF. The full variable domain, completed using reference TRBV7-9 and TRBJ1-2, is DTGVSQNPRHKITKRGQNVTFRCDPISEHNRLYWYRQTLGQGPEFLTYFQNEAQLEKSRLLSDRFSAERPKGSFSTLEIQRTEQGDSAMYLCASSPSGGYGYTFGSGTRLTVV.

The chain has TRBV5-5 and TRBJ1-5, with D perhaps TRBD1 (5 bases). Looked up from germline, CDR1 is SGHKS and CDR2 is YYEKEE (reference sequence). Trimming left V 4 bases short and J 1 base short, with 15 bases between. There are 16 residues in the CDR3. The CDR3: CASSPGPGGSNQPQHF. The DNA for the CDR3 is TGTGCCAGCAGCCCGGGGCCCGGGGGGAGCAATCAGCCCCAGCATTTT.

V usage is TRBV6-2 or TRBV6-3 and J usage is TRBJ1-4, with a possible D match to TRBD1 (5 bases). V was pared by 6 bases and J by 4 bases, with 12 bases between. The CDR3 sequence is 14 residues long. The V gene's germline CDR1 is MNHEY and CDR2 SVGEGT. The CDR3 DNA reads as TGTGCCAGCAGCCGCAGGGTCCATAATGAAAAACTGTTTTTT. Translation: CASSRRVHNEKLFF.

The chain links TRBV7-2 to TRBJ1-5; D is unclear. The germline gives CDR1 SGHTA, CDR2 FQGNSA. V was shortened by 1 base and J by 4 bases, with 5 bases between the two germline ends. The CDR3 covers 13 residues. The DNA for the CDR3 is TGTGCCAGCAGCTTAGTGAGGAATCAGCCCCAGCATTTT. It specifies CASSLVRNQPQHF.

This clone was seen only once. The chain joins TRBV10-3 to TRBJ1-6; TRBD1 is a possible D gene (5 bases). The germline V and J ends were trimmed by 10 bases and 5 bases, with 12 bases remaining between them. Germline lookup yields CDR1 ENHRY and CDR2 SYGVKD. CDR3 size: 13 residues. CDR3 sequence (DNA): TGTGCCACCGGACCGACAGATAATTCACCCCTCCACTTT. Its translation is CATGPTDNSPLHF.

As concerns this clone: With a far larger clone one base away, a read error is the likely cause. The chain links TRBV5-1 to TRBJ2-7, with 11 bases matching TRBD1. The V and J ends lost 4 bases and 3 bases, in that order; junction bases with no gene match: 3. Germline CDR1 SGHRS, CDR2 YFSETQ. CDR3 size: 14 residues. The CDR3 DNA reads TGCGCCAGCAGCCCCGGGACAGGGGGCTACGAGCAGTACTTC. Translating gives CASSPGTGGYEQYF.

This clone was recorded only once. The chain combines TRBV19 with TRBJ1-2, with 9 nucleotides matching TRBD1. The CDR3 sequence is 18 residues long. The J segment lost 0 bases and the V segment lost 9 bases, leaving 17 bases of the junction unmatched. CDR1 is LNHDA, CDR2 SQIVND, per germline (reference sequence). The CDR3 loop is CASPSDPGTGTPNYGYTF. The CDR3, as DNA: TGTGCCAGCCCTAGTGATCCCGGGACAGGGACCCCTAACTATGGCTACACCTTC.

V gene TRBV5-6 combines with J gene TRBJ2-3; 11 bases are shared with TRBD2. V lost 4 bases and J lost 1; bases outside the gene matches: 5. Germline V gives CDR1 SGHDT, CDR2 YYEEEE. There are 16 residues in the CDR3. The CDR3 protein is CASSQTSGTGTDTQYF. The DNA of the CDR3 is TGTGCCAGCAGCCAGACTAGCGGGACGGGCACAGATACGCAGTATTTT.

This clone was observed a handful of times. The rearrangement links TRBV5-1 to TRBJ1-6; 9 bases are a match to TRBD1. Germline loops: CDR1 SGHRS, CDR2 YFSETQ. This CDR3 spans 14 amino acids. The ends lost 4 bases at V and 6 bases at J; junction bases unmatched: 2. CDR3 loop: CASSLDRGNSPLHF. DNA of the CDR3: TGCGCCAGCAGCCTGGACAGGGGTAATTCACCCCTCCACTTT.

This clone was detected once. The chain links TRBV6-5 to TRBJ2-2, with TRBD2 matching 8 bases. The V gene end was trimmed by 7 bases and the J gene end by 7 bases; junction bases not matched to a gene: 8. This CDR3 comprises 14 residues. CDR1 and CDR2 from the germline V gene are MNHEY and SVGAGI. The CDR3 DNA reads TGTGCCAGCAATAAACCGGGAGGGGGCGGGGAGCTGTTTTTT. Amino acid sequence: CASNKPGGGGELFF.

The sample holds one count of this clone. The J gene is TRBJ1-1, the V gene TRBV14, with D maybe TRBD1 (5 bases). V was clipped by 6 bases and J by 4 bases, with 9 bases between them. This CDR3 is 12 amino acids long. CDR1 is SGHDN, CDR2 FVKESK, per germline. CDR3 loop: CASSAGFTEAFF. CDR3 nucleotide sequence: TGTGCCAGCAGTGCAGGGTTCACTGAAGCTTTCTTT.

V usage is TRBV5-4 and J usage is TRBJ2-2, with 15 positions matching TRBD2. J gave up 2 bases and V 4 bases, and 6 bases lay outside the gene matches. CDR1 is SGHNT, CDR2 YYREEE, per germline (reference sequence). CDR3 length equals 18 residues. The CDR3 region has the DNA TGTGCCAGCAGCGGACTAGCGGGGGGGCTGAGTAACACCGGGGAGCTGTTTTTT. Translating it yields CASSGLAGGLSNTGELFF.

CDR3 bases: TGCGCCAGCAGGCCCGGGACTAGCGGGTTGAGCTCCTACAATGAGCAGTTCTTC. Amino acids: CASRPGTSGLSSYNEQFF. The chain links TRBV4-1 to TRBJ2-1; the match to TRBD2 covers 12 bases. This CDR3 region has 18 residues. J was trimmed by 0 bases and V by 6 bases; bases with no gene match: 9. CDR1 MGHRA and CDR2 YSYEKL come from the germline V gene.

The chain is built from TRBV6-5 and TRBJ1-4, with 7 positions matching TRBD1. Germline CDR1 is MNHEY and CDR2 is SVGAGI. The CDR3 totals 13 residues. The junction had 5 bases not matched to a gene; V was cut back by 5 bases and J by 8 bases. CDR3 in amino acids: CASSPQGNEKLFF. CDR3 in DNA: TGTGCCAGCAGTCCACAGGGGAACGAAAAACTGTTTTTT.